This T cell receptor (beta chain) was obtained from a study of T cells after yellow fever vaccination. Across the study: Where fractions had low cell numbers, libraries were prepared from them with the SMART-Seq v4 Ultra Low Input RNA kit.

TCRdb independently ran MiXCR on the 5' RACE reads; one entry per CDR3 protein. In the table there are under 300,000 distinct CDR3 sequences, 10% to 15% of which are singletons. With respect to this clonotype: The target antigen is unknown.

The CDR3 is 11 residues long. CDR1 and CDR2 (germline): SQVTM, ANQGSEA. Trimming stripped 5 bases from V and 6 bases from J, with 11 bases between. Findings of the study overall: Contamination of FACS-sorted repertoires by abundant clonotypes from the bulk population could occur.

This clonotype originated in a man aged 25-40 years who received the YFV17D yellow fever vaccine. This specimen consisted of CD4+ T cells sorted from PBMCs, obtained 45 days after the yellow fever booster vaccination. The chain couples TRBV29-1 to TRBJ2-7; D possibly corresponds to TRBD1 (6 bases). CDR3 amino acids: CSVRTATEQYF. CDR3 in DNA: TGCAGCGTTAGGACAGCAACCGAGCAGTACTTC.